The clone carrying this T cell receptor (beta chain) was observed at least ten times. TCRdb recomputed calls from the 5' RACE reads with MiXCR, one row per CDR3 protein. The sample includes around 140,000 distinct CDR3 sequences, about 4% of them seen just once. With 0 bases removed from V and 4 bases from J, the gap between germline ends came to 6 bases. Looked up from germline, CDR1 is SQVTM and CDR2 is ANQGSEA. The CDR3 consists of 13 residues. Sequencing started from total RNA isolated from unfractionated whole blood. These data originate in a study of human T cells and chemical hapten exposure. The chain couples TRBV29-1 to TRBJ1-4; no firm D call. This sequence was found in a female donor in good health. Here the CDR3 DNA reads TGCAGCGTTGAAGATCAGCTTAATGAAAAACTGTTTTTT. Its translation is CSVEDQLNEKLFF. The whole variable domain, remainder taken from reference TRBV29-1 and TRBJ1-4, is SAVISQKPSRDICQRGTSLTIQCQVDSQVTMMFWYRQQPGQSLTLIATANQGSEATYESGFVIDKFPISRPNLTFSTLTVSNMSPEDSSIYLCSVEDQLNEKLFFGSGTQLSVL.